This note documents a single TCR beta chain sequence. The data originate from a study of T cell changes during pregnancy in multiple sclerosis. Some clones are missing from TCRdb's copy, which holds only in-frame ones; the method was immunoSEQ multiplex PCR. The data show about 67,000 clones, under 95% seen once. The CDR3 is made up of 17 amino acids. Germline loops: CDR1 MGHRA, CDR2 YSYEKL. Trimming pared 2 bases from V and 4 bases from J, leaving 18 bases between. This chain connects TRBV4-1 to TRBJ2-1; D may be TRBD1 (6 bases). This specimen consisted of peripheral blood, obtained after pregnancy. This clonotype was sampled from a female donor with multiple sclerosis, enrolled in a pregnancy study. CDR3 loop: CASSQLTQGLGYNEQFF. The CDR3 DNA follows: TGCGCCAGCAGCCAATTAACACAGGGCCTTGGGTACAATGAGCAGTTCTTC.